Shown below are 14 T cell receptor beta chains from a single sample sequenced in a study of blood T cell repertoires in COVID-19. Produced via immunoSEQ multiplex PCR; TCRdb's table is partial and in-frame only. The sample consists of about 260,000 clones, approximately 90% of them appearing once. The sample was peripheral blood. The receptors were gathered from a woman between 50 and 59 years old who had recovered from COVID-19.

CDR3 DNA: TGCGCCAGCAGCACACTAGCGGGTGTCACAGATACGCAGTATTTT. Its translation is CASSTLAGVTDTQYF. The rearrangement joins TRBV5-1 to TRBJ2-3, with TRBD2 matching over 9 bases. Trimming at V came to 4 bases and at J to 2 bases, leaving 5 bases not matched to a gene. Germline V gives CDR1 SGHRS, CDR2 YFSETQ. This CDR3 comprises 15 residues.

The chain links TRBV5-1 to TRBJ1-3; D is possibly TRBD1 (5 bases). CDR1 and CDR2 (germline): SGHRS, YFSETQ. The CDR3 is made up of 18 amino acids. Trimming shortened V by 0 bases and J by 4 bases, and 20 bases separated the two germline ends. This CDR3 reads CASSLAVGAGLAGNTIYF. CDR3 DNA: TGCGCCAGCAGCTTGGCGGTAGGGGCAGGGCTGGCCGGAAACACCATATATTTT.

The chain recombines TRBV6-6 with TRBJ1-5; 9 bases fit TRBD1. Germline V gene lookup returns CDR1 MNHNY and CDR2 SVGAGI (reference sequence). Trimming took 7 bases from V and 5 from J; bases not matched to a gene: 12. The CDR3 sequence is 16 residues long. CDR3 sequence reads: CASTLWGQGGDQPQHF. The CDR3 region has the DNA TGTGCCAGCACCTTGTGGGGACAGGGAGGTGATCAGCCCCAGCATTTT.

V and J are TRBV10-1 and TRBJ1-3; the match to TRBD1 covers 7 bases. This CDR3 region has 16 residues. J lost 9 bases, V lost 7 bases, and 18 bases had no gene match. CDR1 and CDR2 (germline): WNHNN, SYGVQD (reference sequence). The CDR3 coding sequence is TGCGCCAGCATGTGGGAAGTCTCTCAGGGGGTAGGCACCATATATTTT. Protein sequence: CASMWEVSQGVGTIYF.

The chain joins TRBV27 to TRBJ1-5; D is uncertain. The CDR3 totals 17 residues. Germline V CDR1 and CDR2: MNHEY, SMNVEV (reference sequence). V lost 2 bases and J 8 bases, leaving 22 bases between the germline ends. In nucleotides, the CDR3 is TGTGCCAGCAGTTTAAGCCCCGGACGGGGTGTTCCGAAGCCCCAGCATTTT. Amino acid sequence: CASSLSPGRGVPKPQHF.

The chain recombines TRBV5-4 with TRBJ2-5, with 7 bases fitting TRBD2. Germline CDR1 is SGHNT and CDR2 is YYREEE (reference sequence). J gave up 5 bases and V 2 bases, and 3 bases lay outside the gene matches. This CDR3 has 13 amino acids. DNA for the CDR3: TGTGCCAGCAGCTTAGCGGGGAGGGAGACCCAGTACTTC. Translating it yields CASSLAGRETQYF.

The CDR3 is CASSQDGLAGSQETQYF. The DNA for the CDR3 is TGTGCCAGCAGCCAAGATGGACTAGCGGGGTCCCAAGAGACCCAGTACTTC. The chain links TRBV4-2 to TRBJ2-5, with 12 bases lining up with TRBD2. The CDR3 is made up of 17 amino acids. The J segment lost 1 base and the V segment lost 0 bases, leaving 3 bases of the junction unmatched. Looked up from germline, CDR1 is LGHNA and CDR2 is YNFKEQ.

This chain links TRBV4-3 with TRBJ2-1; TRBD2 aligns across 10 bases. Germline V gene sequence: CDR1 LGHNA, CDR2 YSLEER. J lost 8 bases, V lost 2 bases, and 12 bases had no gene match. There are 17 residues in the CDR3. The DNA of the CDR3 is TGCGCCAGCAGCCAATCGTTCGGCGGGCTAGCGGGAGATGAGCAGTTCTTC. This encodes CASSQSFGGLAGDEQFF.

V and J are TRBV9 and TRBJ1-1; D gene uncertain. The CDR3 has 13 residues. The V end lost 3 bases, the J end lost 5 bases, and 11 bases lay between the germline ends. Germline loops: CDR1 SGDLS, CDR2 YYNGEE. DNA for the CDR3: TGTGCCAGCAGCGCTTTCTTGCGGACTGAAGCTTTCTTT. It yields the protein CASSAFLRTEAFF.

The V and J genes are TRBV5-6 and TRBJ2-3; D not resolved. This CDR3 is 13 amino acids long. The germline V gene encodes CDR1 SGHDT and CDR2 YYEEEE. V was cut by 9 bases and J by 1 base, with 12 bases left in between. The CDR3 DNA is TGTGCCACGTTATTTCGGGGCACAGATACGCAGTATTTT. Translating it yields CATLFRGTDTQYF. Full variable domain (rest looked up from reference TRBV5-6 and TRBJ2-3): DAGVTQSPTHLIKTRGQQVTLRCSPKSGHDTVSWYQQALGQGPQFIFQYYEEEERQRGNFPDRFSGHQFPNYSSELNVNALLLGDSALYLCATLFRGTDTQYFGPGTRLTVL.

The chain carries TRBV27 and TRBJ2-3; 7 nucleotides agree with TRBD1. Looked up from germline, CDR1 is MNHEY and CDR2 is SMNVEV (reference sequence). The J segment lost 2 bases and the V segment lost 4 bases, leaving 9 bases of the junction unmatched. The CDR3 runs to 16 residues. In DNA form, the CDR3 reads TGTGCCAGCAGTTGGGACGTACAGGGGCTCACAGATACGCAGTATTTT. This sequence encodes CASSWDVQGLTDTQYF.

A note on this clone: The sample has other DNA sequences that encode this CDR3 too. The V and J genes are TRBV5-1 and TRBJ2-7, with 8 bases fitting TRBD1. Germline CDR1 reads SGHRS; CDR2 reads YFSETQ. The CDR3 totals 14 residues. With V trimmed by 1 base and J by 3 bases, 3 bases remained unmatched. The DNA of the CDR3 is TGCGCCAGCAGCTTGAGACAGGGGAACTACGAGCAGTACTTC. Protein: CASSLRQGNYEQYF.

This clone occurred a few times. The genes are TRBV6-2 or TRBV6-3 and TRBJ1-1, with D possibly being TRBD1 (6 bases). Germline assignment: CDR1 MNHEY and CDR2 SVGEGT. The ends were cut back, 4 bases at V and 1 base at J, with 13 bases in the middle. The CDR3 runs to 15 residues. The CDR3 nucleotides read TGTGCCAGCAGTTTTGTCAGGGGCCCGAACACTGAAGCTTTCTTT. It is translated as CASSFVRGPNTEAFF.

This chain connects TRBV27 to TRBJ1-2; 7 bases map to TRBD1. V shed 5 bases and J 0 bases; nucleotides not matched to a gene: 3. Germline loops: CDR1 MNHEY, CDR2 SMNVEV (reference sequence). The CDR3 runs to 14 residues. The chain's CDR3 is CASSPRGANYGYTF. In DNA, the CDR3 is TGTGCCAGCAGTCCCAGGGGGGCTAACTATGGCTACACCTTC.